Listed here are 25 T cell receptor beta chains from one sample, sequenced in a study of T cell responses to AZD1222 COVID-19 vaccine. Measured with immunoSEQ multiplex PCR; TCRdb has only the in-frame clones, and not every one. The table records about 140,000 clones, roughly nine tenths of them present only once. The specimen was peripheral blood, collected on day 0 of AZD1222 vaccination. All receptors derive from an adult in good health.

The genes are TRBV19 and TRBJ1-3; D not resolved. Germline V gene data show CDR1 as LNHDA and CDR2 as SQIVND (reference sequence). The CDR3 spans 13 residues. V was shortened by 10 bases and J by 0 bases, with 10 bases between the two germline ends. The CDR3 DNA is TGTGCCACCCGTTGGGCCTCTGGAAACACCATATATTTT. Residues: CATRWASGNTIYF.

The chain is built from TRBV11-3 and TRBJ2-2; 7 bases align to TRBD2. Unmatched junction bases numbered 4, after V lost 1 base and J lost 5 bases. This CDR3 has 15 amino acids. The V gene's germline CDR1 is SGHNT and CDR2 YENEEA. CDR3 DNA: TGTGCCAGCAGCTTAGTCCGGGGAGGGACCGGGGAGCTGTTTTTT. Protein: CASSLVRGGTGELFF. The entire variable domain, with the rest obtained from reference TRBV11-3 and TRBJ2-2, is as follows: EAGVVQSPRYKIIEKKQPVAFWCNPISGHNTLYWYLQNLGQGPELLIRYENEEAVDDSQLPKDRFSAERLKGVDSTLKIQPAELGDSAVYLCASSLVRGGTGELFFGEGSRLTVL.

The gene calls are TRBV7-8 and TRBJ1-3; unclear D gene. Trimming cost V 5 bases and J 2 bases, with 19 bases left between them. Germline assignment: CDR1 SGHVS and CDR2 FQNEAQ. The length of the CDR3 is 17 residues. In nucleotides, the CDR3 is TGTGCCAGCAGCCCCCGGGCGAGGTTAGGCACTGGAAACACCATATATTTT. This gives the protein CASSPRARLGTGNTIYF.

The chain's CDR3 is CASSQEDRRNTEAFF. DNA of the CDR3: TGTGCCAGCAGCCAAGAGGACAGGCGGAACACTGAAGCTTTCTTT. J is TRBJ1-1 and V is TRBV3-1 (or the pseudogene TRBV3-2); TRBD1 matches 7 bases. The CDR3 has 15 residues. The J segment lost 1 base and the V segment lost 0 bases, leaving 2 bases of the junction unmatched. Germline loops: CDR1 LGHDT, CDR2 YNNKEL (reference sequence).

The CDR3 coding sequence is TGCGCCAGCAGCCGTCAGGCGGGGGAACGGCCCCAGCATTTT. It is translated as CASSRQAGERPQHF. The chain carries TRBV4-1 and TRBJ1-5; D perhaps matches TRBD1 (5 bases). CDR3 length: 14 amino acids. The germline CDR1 and CDR2 sequences are MGHRA and YSYEKL. The V end lost 4 bases, the J end lost 9 bases, and 16 bases lay between the germline ends.

J is TRBJ2-3 and V is TRBV4-1; maybe TRBD1 (6 bases). Germline CDR1 and CDR2: MGHRA and YSYEKL. The V and J ends lost 4 bases and 0 bases respectively, with 8 bases between them. The CDR3 has 14 residues. The CDR3 bases are TGCGCCAGCAGCCGCGGACAGAGCACAGATACGCAGTATTTT. Its protein is CASSRGQSTDTQYF.

This clone was found once. CDR3 residues: CASSLGDRLDYGYTF. The CDR3 DNA reads as TGTGCCAGCAGCTTGGGGGACAGGTTGGACTATGGCTACACCTTC. The chain links TRBV7-9 to TRBJ1-2, with 8 bases fitting TRBD1. From germline, CDR1 is SEHNR and CDR2 FQNEAQ (reference sequence). CDR3 size: 15 residues. V lost 3 bases and J lost 3; bases outside the gene matches: 6.

This sequence joins TRBV28 and TRBJ1-3, with 8 positions matching TRBD1. The V gene's germline CDR1 is MDHEN and CDR2 SYDVKM. With 7 bases clipped from V and 2 bases from J, the junction kept 22 bases outside the gene matches. This CDR3 has 20 residues. In DNA, the CDR3 is TGTGCCAGCACTAACTCGGGGGCCCAACCCGGACAGGGTGCTGGAAACACCATATATTTT. Translating gives CASTNSGAQPGQGAGNTIYF. The variable domain in full, completed from reference TRBV28 and TRBJ1-3, reads DVKVTQSSRYLVKRTGEKVFLECVQDMDHENMFWYRQDPGLGLRLIYFSYDVKMKEKGDIPEGYSVSREKKERFSLILESASTNQTSMYLCASTNSGAQPGQGAGNTIYFGEGSWLTVV.

The chain employs TRBV5-6 and TRBJ2-7; tentatively, D is TRBD1 (6 bases). Germline CDR1 SGHDT, CDR2 YYEEEE. The length of the CDR3 is 17 residues. V lost 2 bases to trimming and J lost 1 base, with 19 bases between them. This CDR3 reads CASSFSGQGRTSYEQYF. CDR3 in DNA: TGTGCCAGCAGCTTTTCAGGGCAGGGGCGAACATCCTACGAGCAGTACTTC.

The chain couples TRBV9 to TRBJ2-2, with 7 bases fitting TRBD1. Germline V gene sequence: CDR1 SGDLS, CDR2 YYNGEE. Trimming cost V 4 bases and J 5 bases; bases outside gene matches: 5. The CDR3 contains 14 residues. CDR3 sequence reads: CASSTLQGTGELFF. The DNA of the CDR3 is TGTGCCAGCAGCACCCTACAGGGGACCGGGGAGCTGTTTTTT. The full variable domain, completed using reference TRBV9 and TRBJ2-2, is DSGVTQTPKHLITATGQRVTLRCSPRSGDLSVYWYQQSLDQGLQFLIQYYNGEERAKGNILERFSAQQFPDLHSELNLSSLELGDSALYFCASSTLQGTGELFFGEGSRLTVL.

The chain uses TRBV27 and TRBJ2-7; D might be TRBD1 (6 bases). V was trimmed by 2 bases and J by 12 bases, leaving 20 bases between them. The CDR3 loop spans 14 amino acids. CDR1 and CDR2 from the germline V gene are MNHEY and SMNVEV (reference sequence). In nucleotides, the CDR3 is TGTGCCAGCAGTTTAGACAGGCCTTCCTCGGCTCGGTACTTC. Its protein is CASSLDRPSSARYF.

V and J are TRBV27 and TRBJ2-5; D is possibly TRBD1 or TRBD2 (6 bases each). CDR3 length equals 15 residues. The germline V gene has CDR1 MNHEY and CDR2 SMNVEV (reference sequence). V was pared by 2 bases and J by 9 bases, with 19 bases between. The CDR3 nucleotides are TGTGCCAGCAGTTTAAGGGGGGAGCCGGAGAAGGCCCAGTACTTC. Its translation is CASSLRGEPEKAQYF.

V usage is TRBV28 and J usage is TRBJ1-6; D perhaps matches TRBD1 (5 bases). Trimming shortened V by 6 bases and J by 7 bases, and 13 bases separated the two germline ends. There are 14 residues in the CDR3. Germline V gene data show CDR1 as MDHEN and CDR2 as SYDVKM. The CDR3 DNA follows: TGTGCCAGCAGCGTTTCGGGACGGAATTCACCCCTCCACTTT. Its translation is CASSVSGRNSPLHF.

V is TRBV19 and J is TRBJ1-4; TRBD1 is a possible D gene (6 bases). There are 16 residues in the CDR3. Trimming pared 3 bases from V and 0 bases from J, leaving 11 bases between. CDR1 and CDR2 from the germline V gene are LNHDA and SQIVND (reference sequence). Written as DNA, the CDR3 is TGTGCCAGTAGTATGGACAGAAAATCAACTAATGAAAAACTGTTTTTT. This translates into CASSMDRKSTNEKLFF.

This chain uses TRBV5-1 with TRBJ1-1; 7 nucleotides agree with TRBD1. Germline values: CDR1 SGHRS, CDR2 YFSETQ. CDR3 length equals 15 residues. J lost 2 bases, V lost 0 bases, and 4 bases had no gene match. The chain's CDR3 is CASSLGRGRNTEAFF. The CDR3 DNA reads TGCGCCAGCAGCTTGGGGAGGGGGCGAAACACTGAAGCTTTCTTT.

V and J are TRBV6-5 and TRBJ1-3; tentatively, D is TRBD1 (5 bases). This CDR3 is 11 amino acids long. Trimming left V 11 bases short and J 7 bases short, with 12 bases between. The germline gives CDR1 MNHEY, CDR2 SVGAGI. The CDR3 loop is CACYGGNTIYF. The CDR3 DNA is TGTGCCTGTTACGGGGGGAACACCATATATTTT.

V usage is TRBV3-1 (or the pseudogene TRBV3-2) and J usage is TRBJ1-6, with D unclear. The CDR3 runs to 15 residues. Germline CDR1 is LGHDT and CDR2 is YNNKEL (reference sequence). V gave up 0 bases and J gave up 5 bases, with 8 bases separating them. CDR3 nucleotides: TGTGCCAGCAGCCAAGATCGGCAGCATAATTCACCCCTCCACTTT. Protein product: CASSQDRQHNSPLHF.

J is TRBJ1-5 and V is TRBV6-5; D call uncertain. CDR1 is MNHEY and CDR2 is SVGAGI in the germline V gene. V was clipped by 8 bases and J by 3 bases, with 14 bases between them. This CDR3 has 14 amino acids. This chain's CDR3 is CASCKGPLNQPQHF. In DNA form, the CDR3 reads TGTGCCAGCTGTAAGGGTCCTCTCAATCAGCCCCAGCATTTT.

This chain uses TRBV5-1 with TRBJ1-4, with 9 positions matching TRBD1. The germline V gene has CDR1 SGHRS and CDR2 YFSETQ. The CDR3 has 16 residues. V lost 7 bases and J lost 5; bases outside the gene matches: 12. This chain's CDR3 is CASARSSGTGNEKLFF. In DNA form, the CDR3 reads TGCGCCAGCGCCCGATCATCCGGGACAGGGAATGAAAAACTGTTTTTT. Combining the CDR3 with reference TRBV5-1 and TRBJ1-4 gives the whole variable domain KAGVTQTPRYLIKTRGQQVTLSCSPISGHRSVSWYQQTPGQGLQFLFEYFSETQRNKGNFPGRFSGRQFSNSRSEMNVSTLELGDSALYLCASARSSGTGNEKLFFGSGTQLSVL.

This clone has only one observation. The V and J genes are TRBV7-9 and TRBJ1-2; D is perhaps TRBD1 (5 bases). The CDR3 is 14 residues long. The germline V and J ends were trimmed by 5 bases and 5 bases, with 15 bases remaining between them. Germline assignment: CDR1 SEHNR and CDR2 FQNEAQ (reference sequence). The CDR3 region has the DNA TGTGCCAGCAGCCCCCCAAGGAGGGGATATGGCTACACCTTC. Translated: CASSPPRRGYGYTF.

V is TRBV6-5 and J is TRBJ1-3; D is perhaps TRBD1 (5 bases). Germline CDR1 is MNHEY and CDR2 is SVGAGI. V dropped 3 bases and J dropped 7 bases, with 13 bases sitting between them. This CDR3 comprises 14 residues. CDR3 sequence reads: CASSYGLAGNTIYF. The CDR3 nucleotides read TGTGCCAGCAGTTATGGTCTGGCAGGGAACACCATATATTTT.

The rearrangement joins TRBV5-6 to TRBJ2-7; the D call may be TRBD1 or TRBD2 (6 bases each). V was shortened by 4 bases and J by 4 bases, with 15 bases between the two germline ends. The germline CDR1 and CDR2 sequences are SGHDT and YYEEEE. This CDR3 is 14 amino acids long. The CDR3 sequence is CASSAVGGVYEQYF. DNA for the CDR3: TGTGCCAGCAGCGCGGTCGGGGGCGTGTACGAGCAGTACTTC.

V gene TRBV19 combines with J gene TRBJ1-6, with D tentatively TRBD1 (6 bases). V was cut by 10 bases and J by 7 bases, with 20 bases left in between. Germline CDR1 reads LNHDA; CDR2 reads SQIVND (reference sequence). CDR3 length: 15 amino acids. CDR3 protein: CATAVSRGWNSPLHF. DNA for the CDR3: TGTGCCACCGCGGTCAGCAGGGGCTGGAATTCACCCCTCCACTTT.

The rearrangement uses TRBV5-6 and TRBJ1-5; D not resolved. The V gene's germline CDR1 is SGHDT and CDR2 YYEEEE. The CDR3 is 15 amino acids. Trimming took off 3 bases at V and 2 bases at J, with 12 bases between the two ends. The CDR3 sequence: CASSSGPSGNQPQHF. The CDR3 nucleotides read TGTGCCAGCAGCTCGGGCCCTTCGGGCAATCAGCCCCAGCATTTT.

V and J are TRBV10-3 and TRBJ2-7; D is possibly TRBD2 (6 bases). This CDR3 region has 16 residues. The V end was cut by 0 bases, the J end by 2 bases, with 14 bases between. Germline lookup yields CDR1 ENHRY and CDR2 SYGVKD. This CDR3 reads CAISESVGGRTYEQYF. The CDR3 bases are TGTGCCATCAGTGAGTCAGTTGGGGGGAGGACCTACGAGCAGTACTTC.